The clone carrying this T cell receptor beta chain has a count of ten or more. Its target is not known. Primers used in a second PCR of about 7 to 12 cycles were a sample-barcoded 5' primer and a J-beta primer mix. Each CDR3 protein gets one entry after TCRdb re-called the 5' RACE reads with MiXCR. The sample carries 650,000 to 700,000 distinct CDR3 sequences, about 51% recorded once. All donors came from Russia, were Caucasian and healthy, and spanned ages about 6 to 90. These data are taken from a study of blood T cells in healthy people across ages. The V gene's germline CDR1 is DFQATT and CDR2 SNEGSKA (reference sequence). The V end lost 1 base, the J end lost 3 bases, and 10 bases lay between the germline ends. The CDR3 is 15 amino acids. Findings and limits, study-wide: Samples with more naive T cells showed higher observed beta diversity. Relative to aged donors, long-lived donors carried more naive CD4+ cells and displayed higher diversity. Investigators treated diversity estimates from one million T cells as underestimates.

The gene calls are TRBV20-1 and TRBJ1-6; D is unresolved. What was sequenced was blood. The TCR sequence derives from an elderly woman in good health. The DNA of the CDR3 is TGCAGTGCTAGAGGTCGGAACATCTATAATTCACCCCTCCACTTT. It yields the protein CSARGRNIYNSPLHF.